These 29 T cell receptor beta chains originate from one sample sequenced in a study of CD8 T cells in Susac syndrome. Random-hexamer reverse transcription was applied to about 0.5 to 1 ug RNA. TCRdb used MiXCR to reprocess the immunoSEQ multiplex PCR reads, holding one entry per CDR3 protein. This sample has hundreds of thousands of distinct CDR3 sequences; approximately 85% occur once, and the top ten carry around 0.22%. Sequences were obtained from CD8+ T cells from PBMCs. These receptors all come from a human donor with multiple sclerosis.

The chain uses TRBV6-2 or TRBV6-3 and TRBJ2-1; D is unresolved. V lost 0 bases, J lost 1 base, and 10 bases lay in between. Germline CDR1 and CDR2: MNHEY and SVGEGT. The CDR3 extends over 16 amino acids. The CDR3 here is CASSYSKLYSYNEQFF. Written as DNA, the CDR3 is TGTGCCAGCAGTTACTCGAAGCTCTATTCCTACAATGAGCAGTTCTTC.

This sequence joins TRBV14 and TRBJ2-3; the D is unclear. The CDR3 contains 15 residues. The V end was cut by 4 bases, the J end by 6 bases, with 17 bases between. Germline assignment: CDR1 SGHDN and CDR2 FVKESK. The CDR3 region is CASSPMAAQFDTQYF. CDR3 in DNA: TGTGCCAGCAGCCCCATGGCTGCCCAATTTGATACGCAGTATTTT.

About this clonotype itself: The junction shows a germline mismatch at one end, possibly a read error. The rearrangement uses TRBV7-2 and TRBJ2-1; no definite D call. The CDR3 is made up of 13 amino acids. Germline CDR1 reads SGHTA; CDR2 reads FQGNSA. Here the CDR3 reads CDSSLVEWMEQFF. CDR3 coding DNA: TGTGACAGCAGCTTAGTTGAGTGGATGGAGCAGTTCTTC.

The chain carries TRBV4-1 and TRBJ1-1, with D possibly matching TRBD1 (6 bases). V was pared by 10 bases and J by 1 base, with 16 bases between. The germline CDR1 and CDR2 sequences are MGHRA and YSYEKL. The CDR3 consists of 14 residues. The CDR3 loop reads CATSGAGGNTEAFF. DNA for the CDR3: TGCGCCACCTCGGGGGCCGGGGGGAACACTGAAGCTTTCTTT.

This chain joins TRBV12-3 or TRBV12-4 and TRBJ1-1, with D unresolved. This CDR3 comprises 13 residues. V lost 4 bases, J lost 1 base, and 7 bases lay in between. In DNA, the CDR3 is TGTGCCAGCAGTTCCGGGAAGAACACTGAAGCTTTCTTT. This codes for CASSSGKNTEAFF.

This sequence joins TRBV28 and TRBJ2-1, with TRBD1 identical over 7 bases. J gave up 6 bases and V 1 base, and 6 bases lay outside the gene matches. The CDR3 loop spans 15 amino acids. The germline CDR1 and CDR2 sequences are MDHEN and SYDVKM. This CDR3 is CASSLYTGEPNEQFF. CDR3 DNA sequence: TGTGCCAGCAGTTTATATACAGGGGAACCCAATGAGCAGTTCTTC.

The V and J genes are TRBV10-2 and TRBJ2-7; TRBD2 might be the D (5 bases). The CDR3 extends over 14 amino acids. The V end was cut by 6 bases, the J end by 5 bases, with 17 bases between. Germline CDR1 WSHSY, CDR2 SAAADI. CDR3 sequence: CASRDGVVGDEQYF. In nucleotides, the CDR3 is TGCGCCAGCAGGGACGGGGTTGTAGGTGACGAGCAGTACTTC.

The genes are TRBV2 and TRBJ2-2; D ambiguous. There are 14 residues in the CDR3. Germline loops: CDR1 SNHLY, CDR2 FYNNEI. The ends were cut back, 3 bases at V and 0 bases at J, with 5 bases in the middle. The CDR3 sequence is CASSEAANTGELFF. The CDR3 DNA follows: TGTGCCAGCAGTGAGGCCGCGAACACCGGGGAGCTGTTTTTT.

The chain has TRBV4-2 and TRBJ2-5; 9 bases fit TRBD2. This CDR3 is built from 16 residues. Germline loops: CDR1 LGHNA, CDR2 YNFKEQ. After removal of 0 bases from V and 1 base from J, the junction contained 3 bases not matched to a gene. The CDR3 region is CASSQEWREGQETQYF. As DNA, the CDR3 is TGTGCCAGCAGCCAAGAGTGGCGGGAGGGCCAAGAGACCCAGTACTTC.

The V call is TRBV7-9, the J call TRBJ1-2, with D possibly being TRBD1 (6 bases). Trimming removed 7 bases at V and 5 bases at J, with 17 bases between. The CDR3 consists of 14 residues. Germline V gene sequence: CDR1 SEHNR, CDR2 FQNEAQ (reference sequence). The CDR3 bases are TGTGCCAGCACCTCCGGACAGATAAGATATGGCTACACCTTC. This translates into CASTSGQIRYGYTF. Based on the CDR3 plus reference TRBV7-9 and TRBJ1-2, the full variable domain is DTGVSQNPRHKITKRGQNVTFRCDPISEHNRLYWYRQTLGQGPEFLTYFQNEAQLEKSRLLSDRFSAERPKGSFSTLEIQRTEQGDSAMYLCASTSGQIRYGYTFGSGTRLTVV.

The V and J genes are TRBV7-9 and TRBJ2-1; D might be TRBD2 (6 bases). Trimming took off 2 bases at V and 6 bases at J, with 14 bases between the two ends. The CDR3 covers 15 residues. The germline gives CDR1 SEHNR, CDR2 FQNEAQ (reference sequence). Here the CDR3 DNA reads TGTGCCAGCAGCTTAACCGGGGGAAGGGGCAATGAGCAGTTCTTC. Amino acids: CASSLTGGRGNEQFF.

V gene TRBV9 combines with J gene TRBJ2-1, with D possibly TRBD2 on 5 matching bases. The CDR3 runs 14 residues. The germline V and J ends were trimmed by 0 bases and 5 bases, with 9 bases remaining between them. Germline V gives CDR1 SGDLS, CDR2 YYNGEE. CDR3 amino acids: CASSVDPGDNEQFF. CDR3 nucleotide sequence: TGTGCCAGCAGCGTAGACCCCGGGGACAATGAGCAGTTCTTC.

This clonotype was observed a few times. The rearrangement uses TRBV10-3 and TRBJ1-1, with a weak D call TRBD1 (5 bases). Germline V gives CDR1 ENHRY, CDR2 SYGVKD. Trimming took 0 bases from V and 4 from J, leaving 9 bases between them. The CDR3 covers 14 residues. The CDR3 protein is CAISESGGGTEAFF. The CDR3 bases are TGTGCCATCAGTGAGTCCGGGGGTGGCACTGAAGCTTTCTTT.

The chain has TRBV7-6 and TRBJ2-1; D uncertain. Germline V lookup: CDR1 SGHVS, CDR2 FNYEAQ. The CDR3 has 14 residues. Trimming shortened V by 1 base and J by 8 bases, and 12 bases separated the two germline ends. CDR3 in amino acids: CASSLGVPAHEQFF. The CDR3 DNA sequence: TGTGCCAGCAGCTTAGGAGTTCCGGCACATGAGCAGTTCTTC.

The CDR3 DNA sequence: TGCGCCAGCAGCCAATCCCTGGTTTGGGTCCCGACGGGGGTGAGCAATCAGCCCCAGCATTTT. Translation: CASSQSLVWVPTGVSNQPQHF. The chain combines TRBV4-1 with TRBJ1-5, with TRBD1 as a possible D gene (5 bases). This CDR3 comprises 21 residues. Trimming cost V 2 bases and J 1 base, with 27 bases left between them. Germline lookup yields CDR1 MGHRA and CDR2 YSYEKL.

This chain joins TRBV9 and TRBJ2-7; perhaps TRBD2 as D (5 bases). CDR1 is SGDLS and CDR2 is YYNGEE in the germline V gene. V lost 5 bases and J 1 base, leaving 13 bases between the germline ends. The CDR3 has 14 amino acids. CDR3: CASSASSSSYEQYF. In nucleotides, the CDR3 is TGTGCCAGCAGTGCCTCTAGCAGTTCCTACGAGCAGTACTTC. Variable domain in full (rest from reference TRBV9 and TRBJ2-7): DSGVTQTPKHLITATGQRVTLRCSPRSGDLSVYWYQQSLDQGLQFLIQYYNGEERAKGNILERFSAQQFPDLHSELNLSSLELGDSALYFCASSASSSSYEQYFGPGTRLTVT.

V and J are TRBV20-1 and TRBJ1-2, with 10 bases aligning to TRBD1. V lost 2 bases to trimming and J lost 4 bases; unmatched junction nucleotides: 4. CDR1 is DFQATT, CDR2 SNEGSKA, per germline (reference sequence). CDR3 length: 14 amino acids. CDR3 sequence: CSARRQGATYGYTF. CDR3 nucleotides: TGCAGTGCTAGACGACAGGGGGCGACCTATGGCTACACCTTC.

The genes are TRBV27 and TRBJ2-1, with TRBD2 as a possible D gene (6 bases). V gave up 2 bases and J gave up 2 bases, with 13 bases separating them. This CDR3 is built from 16 residues. Germline CDR1 MNHEY, CDR2 SMNVEV (reference sequence). The CDR3 region is CASSLGTSPAYNEQFF. Written as DNA, the CDR3 is TGTGCCAGCAGTTTAGGGACTTCTCCCGCCTACAATGAGCAGTTCTTC.

This clonotype was recorded once. The chain combines TRBV27 with TRBJ2-7, with 7 positions matching TRBD2. Germline V lookup: CDR1 MNHEY, CDR2 SMNVEV (reference sequence). This CDR3 is built from 14 residues. The trim removed 5 bases at V and 9 bases at J, leaving 13 bases unmatched. As DNA, the CDR3 is TGTGCCAGCAGTCCATCCCCGGGAGGCAGATGGCAGTACTTC. It encodes CASSPSPGGRWQYF.

The chain employs TRBV27 and TRBJ2-2; D call uncertain. The CDR3 spans 14 residues. CDR1 is MNHEY and CDR2 is SMNVEV in the germline V gene (reference sequence). Trimming pared 1 base from V and 4 bases from J, leaving 7 bases between. The CDR3 nucleotides read TGTGCCAGCAGTTTATTCTCGATCACCGGGGAGCTGTTTTTT. This encodes CASSLFSITGELFF.

This clonotype was observed a few times. V and J are TRBV7-2 and TRBJ1-1; TRBD1 aligns across 7 bases. The CDR3 consists of 14 residues. The V and J ends lost 5 bases and 0 bases, in that order; junction bases with no gene match: 3. The germline CDR1 and CDR2 sequences are SGHTA and FQGNSA. CDR3 amino acids: CASSPTGMNTEAFF. The CDR3 nucleotides are TGTGCCAGCAGCCCGACAGGGATGAACACTGAAGCTTTCTTT. The variable domain in full, completed from reference TRBV7-2 and TRBJ1-1, reads GAGVSQSPSNKVTEKGKDVELRCDPISGHTALYWYRQSLGQGLEFLIYFQGNSAPDKSGLPSDRFSAERTGGSVSTLTIQRTQQEDSAVYLCASSPTGMNTEAFFGQGTRLTVV.

The gene calls are TRBV4-3 and TRBJ1-1; D not certain. Germline lookup yields CDR1 LGHNA and CDR2 YSLEER. Trimming removed 0 bases at V and 1 base at J, with 6 bases between. CDR3 length: 14 amino acids. The chain's CDR3 is CASSQDIRNTEAFF. Written as DNA, the CDR3 is TGCGCCAGCAGCCAAGATATTCGGAACACTGAAGCTTTCTTT.

The V call is TRBV27, the J call TRBJ2-1; 7 nucleotides line up with TRBD1. The trim removed 5 bases at V and 5 bases at J, leaving 6 bases unmatched. The CDR3 consists of 14 residues. Germline V gives CDR1 MNHEY, CDR2 SMNVEV (reference sequence). Here the CDR3 reads CASSLLDRNNEQFF. CDR3 sequence (DNA): TGTGCCAGCAGTCTCCTGGACAGGAACAATGAGCAGTTCTTC.

The chain combines TRBV6-5 with TRBJ2-7; D is perhaps TRBD1 (7 bases). V was clipped by 0 bases and J by 4 bases, with 16 bases between them. CDR1 and CDR2 from the germline V gene are MNHEY and SVGAGI. The CDR3 is 16 amino acids. The CDR3 spells CASSYSISQGGYEQYF. CDR3 DNA sequence: TGTGCCAGCAGTTACTCGATCTCCCAGGGGGGATACGAGCAGTACTTC.

The chain is built from TRBV9 and TRBJ1-6, with 9 bases matching TRBD1. Germline CDR1 is SGDLS and CDR2 is YYNGEE. V trimming: 7 bases; J trimming: 9 bases; junction bases outside the gene matches: 2. The CDR3 contains 12 residues. This CDR3 is CASGQGTSPLHF. For the CDR3, the DNA is TGTGCCAGCGGACAGGGGACTTCACCCCTCCACTTT. The complete variable domain, with remaining parts taken from reference TRBV9 and TRBJ1-6, reads DSGVTQTPKHLITATGQRVTLRCSPRSGDLSVYWYQQSLDQGLQFLIQYYNGEERAKGNILERFSAQQFPDLHSELNLSSLELGDSALYFCASGQGTSPLHFGNGTRLTVT.

The table lists this clonotype with a count of one. The chain carries TRBV6-6 and TRBJ1-4; no firm D call. The length of the CDR3 is 15 residues. Germline V gene sequence: CDR1 MNHNY, CDR2 SVGAGI (reference sequence). Between the trimmed V and J ends, which lost 4 bases and 6 bases, there was a span of 15 bases. The CDR3 DNA sequence: TGTGCCAGCAGTTTTCACAGAGGCTTCTATGAAAAACTGTTTTTT. Translating gives CASSFHRGFYEKLFF.

This rearrangement joins TRBV4-3 to TRBJ1-2; D remains unclear. Germline V CDR1 and CDR2: LGHNA, YSLEER. The ends were cut back, 0 bases at V and 8 bases at J, with 16 bases in the middle. The CDR3 totals 15 residues. CDR3 protein: CASSQDWVGAGGYTF. The CDR3 region has the DNA TGCGCCAGCAGCCAAGATTGGGTCGGAGCGGGAGGCTACACCTTC.

Comments on this clonotype: One junction end does not reproduce the germline sequence, and a read error may be involved. The chain recombines TRBV27 with TRBJ2-1; a weak D match, TRBD1 (6 bases). This CDR3 spans 16 amino acids. Germline assignment: CDR1 MNHEY and CDR2 SMNVEV (reference sequence). In nucleotides, the CDR3 is TGTGCCAGCAGCCAACAGGGTAGCGCCTCCAACAATGAGCAGTTCTTC. Translated, it gives CASSQQGSASNNEQFF.

This chain links TRBV20-1 with TRBJ2-1; 7 nucleotides agree with TRBD2. The CDR3 length is 16 residues. Germline V gives CDR1 DFQATT, CDR2 SNEGSKA (reference sequence). V shed 0 bases, J shed 7 bases, and the junction held 12 bases outside the gene matches. DNA for the CDR3: TGCAGTGCTAGAGATCTAGCGAGCGGGATCATGAATGAGCAGTTCTTC. Translated, it gives CSARDLASGIMNEQFF.